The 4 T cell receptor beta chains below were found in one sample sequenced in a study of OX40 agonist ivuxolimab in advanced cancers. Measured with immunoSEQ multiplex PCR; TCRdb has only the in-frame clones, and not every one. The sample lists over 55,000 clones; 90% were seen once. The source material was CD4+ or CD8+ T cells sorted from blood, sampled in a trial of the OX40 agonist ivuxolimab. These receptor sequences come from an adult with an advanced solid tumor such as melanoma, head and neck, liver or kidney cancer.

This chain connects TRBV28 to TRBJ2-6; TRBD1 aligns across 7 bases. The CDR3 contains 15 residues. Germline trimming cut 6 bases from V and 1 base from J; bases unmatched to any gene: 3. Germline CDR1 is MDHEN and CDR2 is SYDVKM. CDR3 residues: CASSPTGSGANVLTF. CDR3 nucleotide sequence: TGTGCCAGCAGCCCGACAGGGTCTGGGGCCAACGTCCTGACTTTC.

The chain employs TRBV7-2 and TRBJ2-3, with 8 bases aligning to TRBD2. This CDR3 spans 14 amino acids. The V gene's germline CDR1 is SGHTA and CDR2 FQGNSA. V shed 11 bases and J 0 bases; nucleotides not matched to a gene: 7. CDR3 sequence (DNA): TGTGCCGCCTCTAAGCGGGGGAGCACAGATACGCAGTATTTT. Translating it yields CAASKRGSTDTQYF.

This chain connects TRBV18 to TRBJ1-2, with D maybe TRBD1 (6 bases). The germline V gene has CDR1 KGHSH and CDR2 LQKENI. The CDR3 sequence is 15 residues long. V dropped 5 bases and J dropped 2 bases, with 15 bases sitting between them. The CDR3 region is CASSTRTALNYGYTF. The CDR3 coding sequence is TGTGCCAGCTCAACCAGGACAGCCCTAAACTATGGCTACACCTTC.

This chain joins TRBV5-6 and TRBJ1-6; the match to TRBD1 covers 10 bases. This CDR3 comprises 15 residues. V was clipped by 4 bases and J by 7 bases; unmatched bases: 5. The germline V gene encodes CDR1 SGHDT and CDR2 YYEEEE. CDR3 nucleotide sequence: TGTGCCAGCAGCAACGGGGGACAGGGGAATTCACCCCTCCACTTT. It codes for CASSNGGQGNSPLHF.